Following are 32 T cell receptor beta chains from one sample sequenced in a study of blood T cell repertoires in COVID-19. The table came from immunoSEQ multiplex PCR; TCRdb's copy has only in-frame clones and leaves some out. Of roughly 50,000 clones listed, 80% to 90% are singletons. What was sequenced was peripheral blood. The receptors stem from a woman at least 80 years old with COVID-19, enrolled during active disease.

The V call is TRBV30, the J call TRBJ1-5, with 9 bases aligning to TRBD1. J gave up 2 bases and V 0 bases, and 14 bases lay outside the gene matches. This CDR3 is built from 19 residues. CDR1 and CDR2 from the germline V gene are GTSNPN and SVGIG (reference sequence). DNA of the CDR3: TGTGCCTGGAGTGTACGATTTTCTAGGGGACAGGGAGGCAATCAGCCCCAGCATTTT. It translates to CAWSVRFSRGQGGNQPQHF.

CDR3 in amino acids: CASRSTGQPTEAFF. CDR3 DNA sequence: TGCGCCAGCCGTTCGACAGGACAACCCACTGAAGCTTTCTTT. The chain has TRBV5-1 and TRBJ1-1, with TRBD1 as a possible D gene (6 bases). The CDR3 has 14 residues. V was clipped by 7 bases and J by 4 bases, with 17 bases between them. In germline, CDR1 is SGHRS, CDR2 YFSETQ.

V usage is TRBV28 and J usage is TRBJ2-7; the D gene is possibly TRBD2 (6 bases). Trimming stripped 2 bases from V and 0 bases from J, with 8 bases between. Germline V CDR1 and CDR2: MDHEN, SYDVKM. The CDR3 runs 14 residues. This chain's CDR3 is CASSLAGSSYEQYF. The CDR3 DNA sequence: TGTGCCAGCAGTTTAGCGGGGAGCTCCTACGAGCAGTACTTC.

The CDR3 sequence: CASSRGTGDYNEQFF. For the CDR3, the DNA is TGTGCCAGCTCACGCGGGACAGGGGATTACAATGAGCAGTTCTTC. The chain joins TRBV18 to TRBJ2-1; 10 positions agree with TRBD1. Trimming at V came to 4 bases and at J to 4 bases, leaving 4 bases not matched to a gene. The CDR3 extends over 15 amino acids. Germline lookup yields CDR1 KGHSH and CDR2 LQKENI.

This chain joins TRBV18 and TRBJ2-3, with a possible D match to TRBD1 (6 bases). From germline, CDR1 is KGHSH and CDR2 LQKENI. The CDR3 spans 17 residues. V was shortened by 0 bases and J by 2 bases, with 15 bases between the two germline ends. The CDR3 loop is CASSPPLGGSSTDTQYF. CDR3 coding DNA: TGTGCCAGCTCACCACCGCTAGGGGGATCATCCACAGATACGCAGTATTTT.

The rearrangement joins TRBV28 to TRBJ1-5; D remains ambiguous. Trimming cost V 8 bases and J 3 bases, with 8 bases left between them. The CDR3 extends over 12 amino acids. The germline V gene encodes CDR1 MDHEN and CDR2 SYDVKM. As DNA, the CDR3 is TGTGCCAGCCGAGAGAACAATCAGCCCCAGCATTTT. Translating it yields CASRENNQPQHF.

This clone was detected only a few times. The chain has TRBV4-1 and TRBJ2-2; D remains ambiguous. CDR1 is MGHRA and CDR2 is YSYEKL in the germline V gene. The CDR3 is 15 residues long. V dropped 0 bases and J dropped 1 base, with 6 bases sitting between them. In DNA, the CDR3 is TGCGCCAGCAGCCAAGAGGTACAGAACACCGGGGAGCTGTTTTTT. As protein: CASSQEVQNTGELFF.

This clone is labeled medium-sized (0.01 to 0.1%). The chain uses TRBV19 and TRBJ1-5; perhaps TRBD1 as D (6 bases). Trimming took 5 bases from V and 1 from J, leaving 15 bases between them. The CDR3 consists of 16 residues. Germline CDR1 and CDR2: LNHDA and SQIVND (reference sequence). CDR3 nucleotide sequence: TGTGCCAGTAGTGGGGGCAGGGTTTGGAGCAATCAGCCCCAGCATTTT. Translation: CASSGGRVWSNQPQHF. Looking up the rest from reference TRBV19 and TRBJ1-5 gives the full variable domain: DGGITQSPKYLFRKEGQNVTLSCEQNLNHDAMYWYRQDPGQGLRLIYYSQIVNDFQKGDIAEGYSVSREKKESFPLTVTSAQKNPTAFYLCASSGGRVWSNQPQHFGDGTRLSIL.

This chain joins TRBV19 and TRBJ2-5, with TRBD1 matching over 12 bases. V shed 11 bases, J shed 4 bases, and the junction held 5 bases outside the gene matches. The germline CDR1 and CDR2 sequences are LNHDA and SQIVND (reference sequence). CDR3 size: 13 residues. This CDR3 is CACRDRGLETQYF. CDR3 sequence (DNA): TGTGCCTGCCGGGACAGGGGGCTAGAGACCCAGTACTTC.

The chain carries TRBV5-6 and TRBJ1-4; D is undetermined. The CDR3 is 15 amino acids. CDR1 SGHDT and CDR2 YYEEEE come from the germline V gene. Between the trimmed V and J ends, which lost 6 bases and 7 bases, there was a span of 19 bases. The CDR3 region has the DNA TGTGCCAGCACCCTCCTTGAGGGTAAGGGTGAAAAACTGTTTTTT. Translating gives CASTLLEGKGEKLFF.

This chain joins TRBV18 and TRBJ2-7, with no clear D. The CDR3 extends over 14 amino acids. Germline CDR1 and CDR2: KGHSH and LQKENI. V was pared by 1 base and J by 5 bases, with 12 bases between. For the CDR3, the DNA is TGTGCCAGCTCACCACAAAGAAAGAGAGACGAGCAGTACTTC. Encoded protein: CASSPQRKRDEQYF. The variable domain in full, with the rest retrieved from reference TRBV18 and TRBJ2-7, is NAGVMQNPRHLVRRRGQEARLRCSPMKGHSHVYWYRQLPEEGLKFMVYLQKENIIDESGMPKERFSAEFPKEGPSILRIQQVVRGDSAAYFCASSPQRKRDEQYFGPGTRLTVT.

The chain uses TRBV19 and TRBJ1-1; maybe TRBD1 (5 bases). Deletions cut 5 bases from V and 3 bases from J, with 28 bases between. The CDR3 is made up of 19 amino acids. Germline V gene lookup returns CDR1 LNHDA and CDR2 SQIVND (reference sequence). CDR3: CASSRGNRGVRSGYTEAFF. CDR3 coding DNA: TGTGCCAGTAGTCGGGGGAATCGGGGAGTGAGATCAGGTTACACTGAAGCTTTCTTT.

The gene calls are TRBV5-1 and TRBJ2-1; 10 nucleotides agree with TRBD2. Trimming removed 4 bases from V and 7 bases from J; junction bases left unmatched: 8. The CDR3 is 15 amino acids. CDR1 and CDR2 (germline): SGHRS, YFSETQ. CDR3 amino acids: CASSLRGLAENEQFF. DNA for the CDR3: TGCGCCAGCAGCCTACGAGGACTAGCGGAGAATGAGCAGTTCTTC. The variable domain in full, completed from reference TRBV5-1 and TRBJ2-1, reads KAGVTQTPRYLIKTRGQQVTLSCSPISGHRSVSWYQQTPGQGLQFLFEYFSETQRNKGNFPGRFSGRQFSNSRSEMNVSTLELGDSALYLCASSLRGLAENEQFFGPGTRLTVL.

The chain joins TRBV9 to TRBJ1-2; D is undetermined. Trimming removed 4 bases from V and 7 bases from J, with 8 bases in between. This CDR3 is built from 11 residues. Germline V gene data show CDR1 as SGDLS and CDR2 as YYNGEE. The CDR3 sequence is CASSNMVGYTF. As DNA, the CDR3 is TGTGCCAGCAGCAACATGGTTGGCTACACCTTC.

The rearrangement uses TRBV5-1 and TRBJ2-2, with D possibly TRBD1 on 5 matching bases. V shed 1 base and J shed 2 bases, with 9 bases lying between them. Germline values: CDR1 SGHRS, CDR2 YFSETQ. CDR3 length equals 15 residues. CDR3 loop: CASSLQGFNTGELFF. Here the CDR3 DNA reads TGCGCCAGCAGCTTGCAGGGCTTTAACACCGGGGAGCTGTTTTTT.

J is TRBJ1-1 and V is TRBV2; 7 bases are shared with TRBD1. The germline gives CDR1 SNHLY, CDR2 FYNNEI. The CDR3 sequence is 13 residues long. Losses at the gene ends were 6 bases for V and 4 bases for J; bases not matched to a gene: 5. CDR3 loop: CASRPGTATEAFF. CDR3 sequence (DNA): TGTGCCAGCAGACCAGGGACAGCCACTGAAGCTTTCTTT.

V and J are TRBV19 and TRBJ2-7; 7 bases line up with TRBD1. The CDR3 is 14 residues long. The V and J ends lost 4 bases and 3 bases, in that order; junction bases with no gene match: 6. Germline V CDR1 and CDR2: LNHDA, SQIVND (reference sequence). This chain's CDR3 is CASSTGTVDYEQYF. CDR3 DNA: TGTGCCAGTAGTACCGGGACAGTCGACTACGAGCAGTACTTC.

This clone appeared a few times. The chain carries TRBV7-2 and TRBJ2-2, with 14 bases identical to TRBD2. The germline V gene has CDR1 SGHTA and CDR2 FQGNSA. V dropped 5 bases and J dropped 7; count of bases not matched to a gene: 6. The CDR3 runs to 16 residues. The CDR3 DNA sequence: TGTGCCAGCAGCCCGACTAGCGGGGGGGGCGGCGGGGAGCTGTTTTTT. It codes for CASSPTSGGGGGELFF. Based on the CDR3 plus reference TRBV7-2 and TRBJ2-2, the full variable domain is GAGVSQSPSNKVTEKGKDVELRCDPISGHTALYWYRQSLGQGLEFLIYFQGNSAPDKSGLPSDRFSAERTGGSVSTLTIQRTQQEDSAVYLCASSPTSGGGGGELFFGEGSRLTVL.

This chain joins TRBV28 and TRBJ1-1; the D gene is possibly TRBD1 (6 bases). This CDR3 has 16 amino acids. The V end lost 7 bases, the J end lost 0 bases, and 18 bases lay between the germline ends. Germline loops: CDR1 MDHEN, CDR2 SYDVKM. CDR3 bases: TGTGCCAGCAACACAATAGGACAGCTTATGAACACTGAAGCTTTCTTT. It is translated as CASNTIGQLMNTEAFF.

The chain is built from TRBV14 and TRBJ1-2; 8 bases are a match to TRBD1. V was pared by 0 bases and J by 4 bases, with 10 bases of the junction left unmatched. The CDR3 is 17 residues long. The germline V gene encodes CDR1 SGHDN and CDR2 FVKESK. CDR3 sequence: CASSQDSRGRIGYGYTF. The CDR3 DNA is TGTGCCAGCAGCCAAGATTCCAGGGGGCGCATCGGCTATGGCTACACCTTC.

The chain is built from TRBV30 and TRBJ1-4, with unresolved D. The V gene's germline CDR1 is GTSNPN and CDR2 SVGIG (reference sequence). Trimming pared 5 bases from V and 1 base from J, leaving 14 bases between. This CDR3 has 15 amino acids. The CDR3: CAWCPGRVTNEKLFF. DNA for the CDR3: TGTGCCTGGTGCCCTGGGAGGGTAACTAATGAAAAACTGTTTTTT.

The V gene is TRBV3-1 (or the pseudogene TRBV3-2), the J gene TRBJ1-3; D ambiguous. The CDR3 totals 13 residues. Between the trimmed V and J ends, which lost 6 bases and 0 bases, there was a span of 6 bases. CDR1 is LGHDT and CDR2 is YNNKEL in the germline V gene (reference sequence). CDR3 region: CASSPISGNTIYF. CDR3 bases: TGTGCCAGCAGTCCAATCTCTGGAAACACCATATATTTT.

The CDR3 sequence is CASSPGQGGNEKLFF. As DNA, the CDR3 is TGTGCCAGCTCACCAGGGCAAGGAGGGAATGAAAAACTGTTTTTT. V and J are TRBV18 and TRBJ1-4; no firm D call. This CDR3 spans 15 amino acids. Germline V lookup: CDR1 KGHSH, CDR2 LQKENI. Trimming left V 2 bases short and J 5 bases short, with 12 bases between.

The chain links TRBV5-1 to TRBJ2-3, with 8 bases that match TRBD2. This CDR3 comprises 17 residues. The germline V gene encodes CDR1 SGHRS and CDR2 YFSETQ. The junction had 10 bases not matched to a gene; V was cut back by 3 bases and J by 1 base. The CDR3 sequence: CASSSREAGAGTDTQYF. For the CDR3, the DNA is TGCGCCAGCAGCTCCCGGGAAGCGGGAGCTGGCACAGATACGCAGTATTTT.

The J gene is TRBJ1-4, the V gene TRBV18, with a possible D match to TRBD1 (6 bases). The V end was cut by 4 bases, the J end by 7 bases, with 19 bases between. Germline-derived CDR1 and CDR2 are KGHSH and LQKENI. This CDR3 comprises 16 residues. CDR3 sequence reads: CASSRRDNQGGEKLFF. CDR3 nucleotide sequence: TGTGCCAGCTCACGCCGGGACAACCAGGGCGGTGAAAAACTGTTTTTT.

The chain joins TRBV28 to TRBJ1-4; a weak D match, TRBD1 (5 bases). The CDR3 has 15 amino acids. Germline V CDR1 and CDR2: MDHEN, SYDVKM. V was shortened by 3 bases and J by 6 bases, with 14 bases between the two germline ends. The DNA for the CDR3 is TGTGCCAGCAGTTTCGGAGCGGCGGGGGATGAAAAACTGTTTTTT. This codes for CASSFGAAGDEKLFF.

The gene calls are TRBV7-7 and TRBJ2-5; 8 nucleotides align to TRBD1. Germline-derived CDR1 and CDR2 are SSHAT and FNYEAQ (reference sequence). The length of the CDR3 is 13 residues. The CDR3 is CATVGQGGETQYF. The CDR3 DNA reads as TGTGCTACCGTAGGACAGGGAGGAGAGACCCAGTACTTC. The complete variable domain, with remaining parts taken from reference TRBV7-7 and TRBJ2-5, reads GAGVSQSPRYKVTKRGQDVTLRCDPISSHATLYWYQQALGQGPEFLTYFNYEAQPDKSGLPSDRFSAERPEGSISTLTIQRTEQRDSAMYRCATVGQGGETQYFGPGTRLLVL.

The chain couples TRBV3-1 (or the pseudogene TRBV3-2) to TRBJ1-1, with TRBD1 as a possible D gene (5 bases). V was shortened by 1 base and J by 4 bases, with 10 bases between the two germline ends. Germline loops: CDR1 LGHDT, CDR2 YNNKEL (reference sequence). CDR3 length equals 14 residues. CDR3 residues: CASSQVGGGTEAFF. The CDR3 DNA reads TGTGCCAGCAGCCAAGTCGGGGGGGGCACTGAAGCTTTCTTT.

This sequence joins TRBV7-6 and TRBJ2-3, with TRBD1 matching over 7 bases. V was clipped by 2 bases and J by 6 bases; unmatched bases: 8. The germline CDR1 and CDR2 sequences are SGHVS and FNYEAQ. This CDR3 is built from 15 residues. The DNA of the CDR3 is TGTGCCAGCAGCTTAATAGGGGGCGGCGGGGATACGCAGTATTTT. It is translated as CASSLIGGGGDTQYF.

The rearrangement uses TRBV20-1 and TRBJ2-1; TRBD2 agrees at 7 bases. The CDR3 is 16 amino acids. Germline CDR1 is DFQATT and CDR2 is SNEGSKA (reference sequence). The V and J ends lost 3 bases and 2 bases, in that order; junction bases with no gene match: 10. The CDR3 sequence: CSASTGAGATYNEQFF. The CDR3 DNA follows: TGCAGTGCTAGTACGGGCGCGGGAGCGACCTACAATGAGCAGTTCTTC.

The CDR3 DNA reads TGTGCCAGTAGTGGACAGGGGACGGTGAATGAAAAACTGTTTTTT. This translates into CASSGQGTVNEKLFF. The chain joins TRBV19 to TRBJ1-4; 9 nucleotides align to TRBD1. Germline V CDR1 and CDR2: LNHDA, SQIVND (reference sequence). CDR3 length: 15 amino acids. After removal of 5 bases from V and 5 bases from J, the junction contained 6 bases not matched to a gene.

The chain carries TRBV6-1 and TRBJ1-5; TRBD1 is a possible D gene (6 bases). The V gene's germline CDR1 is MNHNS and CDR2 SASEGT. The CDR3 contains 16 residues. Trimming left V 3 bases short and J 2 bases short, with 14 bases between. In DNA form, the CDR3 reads TGTGCCAGCAGTGATAGGGGCAGGGGAGGCAATCAGCCCCAGCATTTT. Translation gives CASSDRGRGGNQPQHF.